Below, 21 T cell receptor beta chains from the same sample are listed, as sequenced in a study of cytomegalovirus exposure and HLA in healthy donors. The PCR made use of 60 Vbeta and 13 Jbeta primers. The table came from immunoSEQ multiplex PCR; TCRdb's copy has only in-frame clones and leaves some out. The profile shows 110,000 to 150,000 clones, roughly three quarters of them singletons. Sequenced material: PBMCs. Receptors were obtained from a man aged 55-75 years in good health and CMV-seronegative.

The J gene is TRBJ1-1, the V gene TRBV7-4, with 8 bases matching TRBD1. The germline V gene encodes CDR1 SGHVT and CDR2 SQSDAQ. The CDR3 totals 16 residues. Trimming took 2 bases from V and 3 from J; bases not matched to a gene: 8. The CDR3 spells CASSLSQGAPDTEAFF. The CDR3 DNA follows: TGTGCCAGCAGCTTAAGCCAGGGGGCGCCGGACACTGAAGCTTTCTTT.

This sequence joins TRBV7-8 and TRBJ1-6; D unclear. The germline CDR1 and CDR2 sequences are SGHVS and FQNEAQ. The CDR3 runs to 18 residues. The V end lost 1 base, the J end lost 2 bases, and 15 bases lay between the germline ends. The CDR3 coding sequence is TGTGCCAGCAGCTTAGGGGCCGTAACCGTTACCTATAATTCACCCCTCCACTTT. This encodes CASSLGAVTVTYNSPLHF.

This clone occurred a few times. The chain couples TRBV5-8 to TRBJ2-7; 8 bases align to TRBD2. Germline V gene sequence: CDR1 SGHTS, CDR2 YDEGEE. With V trimmed by 4 bases and J by 4 bases, 7 bases remained unmatched. The CDR3 covers 14 residues. As DNA, the CDR3 is TGTGCCAGCAGCCCCTTAGGGACTAGGTACGAGCAGTACTTC. Amino acid sequence: CASSPLGTRYEQYF.

The rearrangement uses TRBV6-1 and TRBJ1-1; TRBD1 might be the D (5 bases). The CDR3 consists of 14 residues. Germline V gene sequence: CDR1 MNHNS, CDR2 SASEGT. The V end lost 4 bases, the J end lost 0 bases, and 9 bases lay between the germline ends. The CDR3 is CASSATGLNTEAFF. CDR3 coding DNA: TGTGCCAGCAGTGCAACAGGATTGAACACTGAAGCTTTCTTT.

V gene TRBV29-1 combines with J gene TRBJ2-7; 8 nucleotides agree with TRBD2. CDR1 is SQVTM and CDR2 is ANQGSEA in the germline V gene. The V and J ends lost 5 bases and 4 bases, in that order; junction bases with no gene match: 10. CDR3 length: 14 residues. CDR3 nucleotide sequence: TGCAGCGTTTCCCAAAACGGGGGGGAATACGAGCAGTACTTC. This translates into CSVSQNGGEYEQYF.

The chain recombines TRBV30 with TRBJ1-1; TRBD1 might be the D (6 bases). The CDR3 has 13 residues. The germline V gene has CDR1 GTSNPN and CDR2 SVGIG (reference sequence). Trimming stripped 3 bases from V and 1 base from J, with 9 bases between. In DNA, the CDR3 is TGTGCCTGGAGGTTACAGGGGAACACTGAAGCTTTCTTT. It codes for CAWRLQGNTEAFF.

The table lists this clone with a few counts. The chain carries TRBV5-1 and TRBJ2-1; a weak D match, TRBD2 (6 bases). V was cut by 0 bases and J by 0 bases, with 7 bases left in between. The CDR3 contains 15 residues. CDR1 and CDR2 (germline): SGHRS, YFSETQ. CDR3 in DNA: TGCGCCAGCAGCTTGGACGGGAGCTCCTACAATGAGCAGTTCTTC. This codes for CASSLDGSSYNEQFF.

The V and J genes are TRBV6-5 and TRBJ2-7; 8 nucleotides agree with TRBD1. Germline V lookup: CDR1 MNHEY, CDR2 SVGAGI. CDR3 length equals 15 residues. V lost 5 bases and J lost 0; bases outside the gene matches: 6. The CDR3 here is CASSADRAPSYEQYF. CDR3 DNA sequence: TGTGCCAGCAGTGCGGACAGGGCTCCCTCCTACGAGCAGTACTTC.

The rearrangement links TRBV7-9 to TRBJ2-3, with TRBD2 matching over 8 bases. In germline, CDR1 is SEHNR, CDR2 FQNEAQ (reference sequence). This CDR3 comprises 15 residues. Unmatched junction bases numbered 2, after V lost 0 bases and J lost 3 bases. CDR3 region: CASSLAGLETDTQYF. The CDR3 nucleotides read TGTGCCAGCAGCTTAGCGGGACTAGAAACAGATACGCAGTATTTT.

This clone was counted once. The chain employs TRBV28 and TRBJ2-7; TRBD1 is a possible D gene (6 bases). The germline CDR1 and CDR2 sequences are MDHEN and SYDVKM. Between the trimmed V and J ends, which lost 2 bases and 1 base, there was a span of 21 bases. The CDR3 sequence is 18 residues long. The CDR3: CASSLPSVWTAVSYEQYF. The CDR3 DNA sequence: TGTGCCAGCAGTTTACCCAGCGTCTGGACAGCGGTTTCCTACGAGCAGTACTTC. The full variable domain, rest sourced from reference TRBV28 and TRBJ2-7, is DVKVTQSSRYLVKRTGEKVFLECVQDMDHENMFWYRQDPGLGLRLIYFSYDVKMKEKGDIPEGYSVSREKKERFSLILESASTNQTSMYLCASSLPSVWTAVSYEQYFGPGTRLTVT.

V usage is TRBV2 and J usage is TRBJ1-5; D ambiguous. This CDR3 has 14 amino acids. V was pared by 3 bases and J by 2 bases, with 8 bases between. The germline gives CDR1 SNHLY, CDR2 FYNNEI. This chain's CDR3 is CASSDYRGNQPQHF. CDR3 DNA sequence: TGTGCCAGCAGTGATTACAGAGGCAATCAGCCCCAGCATTTT.

V is TRBV7-9 and J is TRBJ2-3; the D is unclear. Germline V gene lookup returns CDR1 SEHNR and CDR2 FQNEAQ (reference sequence). V gave up 3 bases and J gave up 5 bases, with 3 bases separating them. The CDR3 totals 11 residues. The DNA for the CDR3 is TGTGCCAGCAGCTTTCGAGATACGCAGTATTTT. Translation: CASSFRDTQYF.

This clone was detected only a few times. The chain uses TRBV10-3 and TRBJ2-2; D ambiguous. CDR1 is ENHRY, CDR2 SYGVKD, per germline. The CDR3 extends over 13 amino acids. The V end lost 6 bases, the J end lost 5 bases, and 10 bases lay between the germline ends. In DNA form, the CDR3 reads TGTGCCATCAGCCCCGCCGGGACCGGGGAGCTGTTTTTT. It encodes CAISPAGTGELFF.

The rearrangement uses TRBV5-1 and TRBJ1-5, with D hard to call. V dropped 1 base and J dropped 7 bases, with 9 bases sitting between them. This CDR3 region has 13 residues. CDR1 is SGHRS, CDR2 YFSETQ, per germline. This chain's CDR3 is CASSLTEGQPQHF. CDR3 in DNA: TGCGCCAGCAGCTTGACAGAGGGCCAGCCCCAGCATTTT.

This clone appeared once. V is TRBV4-2 and J is TRBJ2-5; 7 bases fit TRBD2. Germline loops: CDR1 LGHNA, CDR2 YNFKEQ. The J segment lost 5 bases and the V segment lost 0 bases, leaving 6 bases of the junction unmatched. The CDR3 has 15 amino acids. The CDR3 sequence is CASSQEGGGVETQYF. The CDR3, as DNA: TGTGCCAGCAGCCAAGAGGGGGGAGGGGTCGAGACCCAGTACTTC.

This chain uses TRBV11-2 with TRBJ2-7; 12 bases are a match to TRBD1. The CDR3 contains 17 residues. V gave up 2 bases and J gave up 6 bases; unmatched junction bases: 11. Germline V gene sequence: CDR1 SGHAT, CDR2 FQNNGV. Here the CDR3 DNA reads TGTGCCAGCAGCTTATTGGTGTTGGGGACAGGGGGCAGCGAGCAGTACTTC. As protein: CASSLLVLGTGGSEQYF.

The V call is TRBV6-5, the J call TRBJ2-1; TRBD1 aligns across 8 bases. The trim removed 6 bases at V and 3 bases at J, leaving 7 bases unmatched. CDR1 is MNHEY, CDR2 SVGAGI, per germline. This CDR3 region has 15 residues. The CDR3 sequence is CASRNTGGNYNEQFF. CDR3 nucleotide sequence: TGTGCCAGCAGAAATACAGGGGGGAACTACAATGAGCAGTTCTTC.

The chain couples TRBV27 to TRBJ1-1; D remains ambiguous. V was clipped by 11 bases and J by 5 bases, with 24 bases between them. This CDR3 has 15 residues. The germline gives CDR1 MNHEY, CDR2 SMNVEV (reference sequence). The CDR3 DNA follows: TGTGCCCCAAGTCACAGTCCGTTGAGAAGGACTGAAGCTTTCTTT. This codes for CAPSHSPLRRTEAFF.

The chain links TRBV10-3 to TRBJ1-2; D remains unclear. Trimming removed 2 bases at V and 4 bases at J, with 5 bases between. The CDR3 runs to 12 residues. Germline CDR1 reads ENHRY; CDR2 reads SYGVKD. CDR3 coding DNA: TGTGCCATCAGTGAGGGGAGCTATGGCTACACCTTC. It specifies CAISEGSYGYTF.

The genes are TRBV7-7 and TRBJ1-2, with 7 bases matching TRBD1. The V segment lost 2 bases and the J segment 3 bases; nucleotides outside the gene matches: 12. Germline CDR1 reads SSHAT; CDR2 reads FNYEAQ (reference sequence). The CDR3 contains 17 residues. In DNA, the CDR3 is TGTGCCAGCAGCTTATTGACCCCCTACAGGGGCCACTATGGCTACACCTTC. Encoded protein: CASSLLTPYRGHYGYTF.

In this sample, this clone turned up a few times. The sample holds other DNA sequences that translate to the same CDR3. The chain has TRBV28 and TRBJ1-1, with a weak D call TRBD1 (5 bases). V was trimmed by 6 bases and J by 5 bases, leaving 16 bases between them. The CDR3 is 14 amino acids. Germline values: CDR1 MDHEN, CDR2 SYDVKM. The chain's CDR3 is CASSTGGSRTEAFF. CDR3 DNA sequence: TGTGCCAGCAGCACCGGGGGTAGCAGGACTGAAGCTTTCTTT.